The next 25 T cell receptor beta chains were all read from a single sample in a study of blood T cell repertoires in COVID-19. The repertoire was sequenced with immunoSEQ multiplex PCR; TCRdb's copy has only in-frame clones and lacks some. The sample yields 300,000 to 450,000 clones, about 90% seen once. Sequenced: PBMCs or T cells enriched from blood (not recorded which). The receptors originated from a woman aged 25 to 39 who had been exposed to COVID-19.

V gene TRBV28 combines with J gene TRBJ2-5; the match to TRBD1 covers 11 bases. V lost 3 bases and J lost 5; bases outside the gene matches: 5. The CDR3 is made up of 15 amino acids. Germline CDR1 and CDR2: MDHEN and SYDVKM. CDR3 nucleotide sequence: TGTGCCAGCAGTTTGTGGGGACAGGGGGGGGAGACCCAGTACTTC. This gives the protein CASSLWGQGGETQYF.

The chain employs TRBV5-1 and TRBJ1-3; TRBD1 matches 7 bases. Germline V CDR1 and CDR2: SGHRS, YFSETQ. The CDR3 consists of 15 residues. V was clipped by 2 bases and J by 4 bases; unmatched bases: 6. CDR3 DNA sequence: TGCGCCAGCAGCTTCAAGGGGGCGGAAGGAAACACCATATATTTT. This encodes CASSFKGAEGNTIYF.

V gene TRBV19 combines with J gene TRBJ1-2, with a weak D call TRBD1 (5 bases). The CDR3 loop spans 13 amino acids. With 3 bases removed from V and 5 bases from J, the gap between germline ends came to 10 bases. CDR1 is LNHDA, CDR2 SQIVND, per germline (reference sequence). CDR3 residues: CASSMGGNYGYTF. CDR3 bases: TGTGCCAGTAGTATGGGGGGGAATTATGGCTACACCTTC.

J is TRBJ2-1 and V is TRBV28; D is perhaps TRBD2 (6 bases). Trimming left V 5 bases short and J 10 bases short, with 15 bases between. This CDR3 has 13 residues. Germline-derived CDR1 and CDR2 are MDHEN and SYDVKM. CDR3 sequence: CASSASGTWEQFF. The CDR3, as DNA: TGTGCCAGCAGTGCCTCCGGGACTTGGGAGCAGTTCTTC.

CDR3: CASSQGADSPLHF. CDR3 DNA sequence: TGTGCCAGCAGCCAGGGGGCGGATTCACCCCTCCACTTT. The chain is built from TRBV11-2 and TRBJ1-6, with TRBD1 matching 8 bases. Trimming removed 5 bases from V and 8 bases from J; junction bases left unmatched: 2. Germline values: CDR1 SGHAT, CDR2 FQNNGV. This CDR3 region has 13 residues.

The rearrangement uses TRBV29-1 and TRBJ1-1; 9 nucleotides align to TRBD1. This CDR3 has 15 amino acids. Unmatched junction bases numbered 8, after V lost 6 bases and J lost 0 bases. Germline V gene sequence: CDR1 SQVTM, CDR2 ANQGSEA. The CDR3: CSVRTGEGMNTEAFF. In DNA form, the CDR3 reads TGCAGCGTACGGACAGGGGAGGGCATGAACACTGAAGCTTTCTTT.

The genes are TRBV30 and TRBJ2-2; D not resolved. V gave up 0 bases and J gave up 8 bases, with 13 bases separating them. The CDR3 length is 14 residues. Germline lookup yields CDR1 GTSNPN and CDR2 SVGIG (reference sequence). The CDR3 loop is CAWSVGPSPGELFF. The CDR3 DNA is TGTGCCTGGAGTGTGGGCCCCTCCCCAGGGGAGCTGTTTTTT.

The chain has TRBV11-2 and TRBJ1-1; D uncertain. Germline values: CDR1 SGHAT, CDR2 FQNNGV. Deletions cut 3 bases from V and 7 bases from J, with 6 bases between. CDR3 length: 11 amino acids. In DNA, the CDR3 is TGTGCCAGCAGCTTCGCGGGTGAAGCTTTCTTT. It encodes CASSFAGEAFF. The full variable domain, in which reference TRBV11-2 and TRBJ1-1 provide the parts outside the CDR3, is EAGVAQSPRYKIIEKRQSVAFWCNPISGHATLYWYQQILGQGPKLLIQFQNNGVVDDSQLPKDRFSAERLKGVDSTLKIQPAKLEDSAVYLCASSFAGEAFFGQGTRLTVV.

Turning to this clone: One junction end does not reproduce the germline sequence, and a read error may be involved. The J gene is TRBJ1-2, the V gene TRBV5-1, with a tentative D call TRBD1 (6 bases). The CDR3 is 13 amino acids. CDR1 and CDR2 from the germline V gene are SGHRS and YFSETQ. CDR3: CASSGQVDRTAFF. The CDR3 DNA is TGCGCCAGCAGCGGTCAAGTCGACAGGACAGCTTTCTTC. Supplemented by reference TRBV5-1 and TRBJ1-2, the full variable domain reads KAGVTQTPRYLIKTRGQQVTLSCSPISGHRSVSWYQQTPGQGLQFLFEYFSETQRNKGNFPGRFSGRQFSNSRSEMNVSTLELGDSALYLCASSGQVDRTAFFGSGTRLTVV.

Written as DNA, the CDR3 is TGTGCCAGTAACCCAGCGGGAGTCGATGAGACCCAGTACTTC. Translation: CASNPAGVDETQYF. This sequence joins TRBV19 and TRBJ2-5, with 8 bases aligning to TRBD2. Unmatched junction bases numbered 9, after V lost 7 bases and J lost 5 bases. The germline V gene encodes CDR1 LNHDA and CDR2 SQIVND (reference sequence). The CDR3 extends over 14 amino acids.

The rearrangement joins TRBV3-1 (or the pseudogene TRBV3-2) to TRBJ2-2, with 9 bases that match TRBD2. CDR3 length: 17 amino acids. V gave up 1 base and J gave up 7 bases; unmatched junction bases: 10. Germline V gene lookup returns CDR1 LGHDT and CDR2 YNNKEL (reference sequence). DNA of the CDR3: TGTGCCAGCAGCCAAGGTCCGGGCGGGAGGGCCGGCGGGGAGCTGTTTTTT. The encoded protein is CASSQGPGGRAGGELFF.

The rearrangement uses TRBV9 and TRBJ2-1; D is unresolved. The ends were cut back, 3 bases at V and 5 bases at J, with 15 bases in the middle. The V gene's germline CDR1 is SGDLS and CDR2 YYNGEE. CDR3 length: 15 amino acids. The CDR3 coding sequence is TGTGCCAGCAGCGCCGAGCCCACTACACACAATGAGCAGTTCTTC. Translation: CASSAEPTTHNEQFF.

The chain recombines TRBV4-2 with TRBJ1-2; a weak D match, TRBD1 (5 bases). V was pared by 4 bases and J by 6 bases, with 15 bases between. CDR1 and CDR2 from the germline V gene are LGHNA and YNFKEQ. CDR3 length: 14 residues. The CDR3 loop reads CASSRPAEGDGYTF. CDR3 bases: TGTGCCAGCAGCCGCCCCGCAGAAGGGGATGGCTACACCTTC.

The chain uses TRBV10-3 and TRBJ2-2; 7 bases are a match to TRBD2. The V and J ends lost 6 bases and 6 bases, in that order; junction bases with no gene match: 4. Per germline, CDR1 ENHRY and CDR2 SYGVKD. The CDR3 contains 13 residues. This chain's CDR3 is CAISLGGAGELFF. In nucleotides, the CDR3 is TGTGCCATCAGCCTTGGGGGGGCCGGGGAGCTGTTTTTT.

This clone was seen a few times. Here the CDR3 reads CASSLGQAYPEAFF. In nucleotides, the CDR3 is TGTGCCAGCAGCTTAGGACAGGCTTACCCTGAAGCTTTCTTT. The chain has TRBV7-3 and TRBJ1-1; TRBD1 matches 7 bases. Germline lookup yields CDR1 SGHTA and CDR2 FQGTGA. V dropped 2 bases and J dropped 6; count of bases not matched to a gene: 6. CDR3 length: 14 residues.

This clone is a singleton in its sample. The V and J genes are TRBV7-8 and TRBJ2-7; TRBD2 matches at 7 bases. The V segment lost 2 bases and the J segment 10 bases; nucleotides outside the gene matches: 14. CDR3 length: 15 residues. Germline values: CDR1 SGHVS, CDR2 FQNEAQ. This CDR3 is CASSLPGLHTQDQYF. The CDR3 nucleotides read TGTGCCAGCAGCTTACCGGGACTACACACCCAGGATCAGTACTTC.

The chain combines TRBV7-3 with TRBJ2-3, with 7 bases matching TRBD1. CDR3 length equals 15 residues. Trimming removed 7 bases from V and 2 bases from J; junction bases left unmatched: 9. The germline V gene has CDR1 SGHTA and CDR2 FQGTGA. The CDR3 DNA sequence: TGTGCCAGCACCAAAACAGGACAGGCCACAGATACGCAGTATTTT. Translation gives CASTKTGQATDTQYF. Together with reference TRBV7-3 and TRBJ2-3, the CDR3 gives the full variable domain: GAGVSQTPSNKVTEKGKYVELRCDPISGHTALYWYRQSLGQGPEFLIYFQGTGAADDSGLPNDRFFAVRPEGSVSTLKIQRTERGDSAVYLCASTKTGQATDTQYFGPGTRLTVL.

V gene TRBV15 combines with J gene TRBJ1-1, with 8 bases lining up with TRBD1. There are 15 residues in the CDR3. J was trimmed by 0 bases and V by 3 bases; bases with no gene match: 3. Germline V gene sequence: CDR1 LNHNV, CDR2 YYDKDF (reference sequence). The CDR3: CATSRDRAVNTEAFF. The CDR3 DNA reads as TGTGCCACCAGCAGGGACAGGGCAGTGAACACTGAAGCTTTCTTT.

The CDR3, as DNA: TGTGCCAGCAGCCCCGTTGGCGGAGGTCAGCCCCAGCATTTT. This sequence encodes CASSPVGGGQPQHF. The rearrangement links TRBV6-2 or TRBV6-3 to TRBJ1-5; no clear D. Per germline, CDR1 MNHEY and CDR2 SVGEGT. The CDR3 has 14 residues. V shed 6 bases and J shed 6 bases, with 15 bases lying between them.

J is TRBJ1-1 and V is TRBV3-1 (or the pseudogene TRBV3-2); D may be TRBD1 (5 bases). V was cut by 5 bases and J by 1 base, with 11 bases left in between. The CDR3 is 14 residues long. CDR1 and CDR2 (germline): LGHDT, YNNKEL (reference sequence). The CDR3 bases are TGTGCCAGCAGCACGACAGCAGGGAACACTGAAGCTTTCTTT. Protein sequence: CASSTTAGNTEAFF.

V is TRBV15 and J is TRBJ2-2; TRBD2 matches 7 bases. CDR1 is LNHNV, CDR2 YYDKDF, per germline (reference sequence). This CDR3 contains 18 residues. V was pared by 1 base and J by 4 bases, with 12 bases of the junction left unmatched. The CDR3 loop reads CATSRGWGGARVTGELFF. The CDR3 coding sequence is TGTGCCACCAGCAGAGGTTGGGGAGGGGCGAGGGTCACCGGGGAGCTGTTTTTT. The whole variable domain, remainder taken from reference TRBV15 and TRBJ2-2, is DAMVIQNPRYQVTQFGKPVTLSCSQTLNHNVMYWYQQKSSQAPKLLFHYYDKDFNNEADTPDNFQSRRPNTSFCFLDIRSPGLGDTAMYLCATSRGWGGARVTGELFFGEGSRLTVL.

This clone was seen a single time. This chain joins TRBV7-9 and TRBJ2-6; 9 bases fit TRBD2. V was clipped by 11 bases and J by 0 bases; unmatched bases: 8. The germline CDR1 and CDR2 sequences are SEHNR and FQNEAQ (reference sequence). The CDR3 has 16 residues. This chain's CDR3 is CAGAGGGVSGANVLTF. The CDR3, as DNA: TGTGCCGGAGCGGGAGGTGGGGTCTCTGGGGCCAACGTCCTGACTTTC.

This chain uses TRBV7-3 with TRBJ2-1, with 7 bases identical to TRBD1. Germline loops: CDR1 SGHTA, CDR2 FQGTGA. V shed 3 bases, J shed 7 bases, and the junction held 12 bases outside the gene matches. CDR3 size: 16 residues. The CDR3 sequence: CASSLTGSLSGNEQFF. The DNA for the CDR3 is TGTGCCAGCAGCTTGACAGGGAGCTTGTCAGGGAATGAGCAGTTCTTC.

The CDR3 DNA sequence: TGTGCCAGCAGCCAAGATCGAGGGTGGCCCTATGGCTACACCTTC. Amino acids: CASSQDRGWPYGYTF. The J gene is TRBJ1-2, the V gene TRBV3-1 (or the pseudogene TRBV3-2); D is undetermined. Trimming shortened V by 0 bases and J by 4 bases, and 12 bases separated the two germline ends. Germline V gene data show CDR1 as LGHDT and CDR2 as YNNKEL (reference sequence). This CDR3 region has 15 residues.

The CDR3 here is CASSPLAGGMYNEQFF. The CDR3 nucleotides read TGTGCCAGCTCACCCCTAGCGGGAGGGATGTACAATGAGCAGTTCTTC. The rearrangement links TRBV18 to TRBJ2-1; 12 bases are a match to TRBD2. Losses at the gene ends were 3 bases for V and 4 bases for J; bases not matched to a gene: 4. This CDR3 spans 16 amino acids. Looked up from germline, CDR1 is KGHSH and CDR2 is LQKENI.